Reported below is one TCR beta chain. Its antigen is not known. This entry comes from a study of regulatory T cells in long-lasting Graves disease. Study-level results: TCR diversity was lower in persistent Graves' patients (versus newly diagnosed ones).

Noted time point: persistent/refractory GD, antithyroid drugs over 5 years with positive TRAb. From RNA extracted from PBMCs, the TCR library was made. V lost 9 bases, J lost 3 bases, and 2 bases stayed unmatched. CDR3 length equals 13 residues. The germline V gene encodes CDR1 MNHEY and CDR2 SVGEGT. In building TCR beta libraries, iRepertoire HTBI primers were used together with Arm-PCR of CDR3 regions. TCRdb re-called the multiplex PCR reads with MiXCR, one entry per CDR3 protein. The sample holds 500,000 to 700,000 distinct CDR3 sequences; about 30% are singletons and the top ten take around 42%. This sequence was found in a female donor with Graves disease. The chain has TRBV6-2 or TRBV6-3 and TRBJ2-2; 9 positions match TRBD1. The sequencing used peripheral blood mononuclear cells (PBMCs), collected when the disease was refractory, from a patient treated with antithyroid drugs. The CDR3 DNA reads TGTGCCAGTAGGGACAGGGACACCGGGGAGCTGTTTTTT. It codes for CASRDRDTGELFF.